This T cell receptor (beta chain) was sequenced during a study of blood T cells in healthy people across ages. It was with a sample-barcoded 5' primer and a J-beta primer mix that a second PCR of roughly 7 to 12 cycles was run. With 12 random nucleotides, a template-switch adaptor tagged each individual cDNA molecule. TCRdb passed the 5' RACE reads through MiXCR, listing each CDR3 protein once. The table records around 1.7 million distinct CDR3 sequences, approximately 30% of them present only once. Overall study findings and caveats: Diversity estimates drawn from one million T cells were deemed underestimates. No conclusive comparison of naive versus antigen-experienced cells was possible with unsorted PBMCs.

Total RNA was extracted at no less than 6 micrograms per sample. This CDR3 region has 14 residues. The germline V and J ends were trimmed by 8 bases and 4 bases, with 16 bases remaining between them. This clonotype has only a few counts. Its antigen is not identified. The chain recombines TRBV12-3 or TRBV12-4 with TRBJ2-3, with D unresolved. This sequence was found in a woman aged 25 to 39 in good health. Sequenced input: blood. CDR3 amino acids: CASRPKALSDTQYF. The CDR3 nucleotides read TGTGCCAGCCGCCCAAAGGCCCTGTCAGATACGCAGTATTTT.